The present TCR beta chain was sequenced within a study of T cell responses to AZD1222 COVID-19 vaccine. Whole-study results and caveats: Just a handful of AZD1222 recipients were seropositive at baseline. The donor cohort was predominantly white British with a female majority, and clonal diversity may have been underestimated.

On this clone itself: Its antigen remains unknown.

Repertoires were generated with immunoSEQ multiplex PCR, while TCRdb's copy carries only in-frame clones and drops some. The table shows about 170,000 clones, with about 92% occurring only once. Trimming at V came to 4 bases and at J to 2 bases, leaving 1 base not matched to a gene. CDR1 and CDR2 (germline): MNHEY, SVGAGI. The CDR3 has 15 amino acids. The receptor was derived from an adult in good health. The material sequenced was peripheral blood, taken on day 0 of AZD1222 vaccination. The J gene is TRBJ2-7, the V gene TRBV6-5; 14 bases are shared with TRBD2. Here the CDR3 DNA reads TGTGCCAGCAGTTTGGGACTAGCGGGAGCCTACGAGCAGTACTTC. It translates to CASSLGLAGAYEQYF.